The source of this T cell receptor beta chain is a study of technical replicates of blood from a handful of donors. The CDR3 has 13 residues. V gave up 6 bases and J gave up 4 bases; unmatched junction bases: 6. Germline CDR1 is GTSNPN and CDR2 is SVGIG (reference sequence). Data came from immunoSEQ multiplex PCR; TCRdb stores just in-frame clones and leaves some out. The sample consists of approximately 85,000 clones, roughly 94% of them appearing once. The chain couples TRBV30 to TRBJ1-1; 9 bases align to TRBD1. The sequence was collected from a human donor in good health. Sequences were obtained from T cells isolated from PBMCs. Here the CDR3 DNA reads TGTGCCTGCAAGGGACAGGGTATCACTGAAGCTTTCTTT. This gives the protein CACKGQGITEAFF.